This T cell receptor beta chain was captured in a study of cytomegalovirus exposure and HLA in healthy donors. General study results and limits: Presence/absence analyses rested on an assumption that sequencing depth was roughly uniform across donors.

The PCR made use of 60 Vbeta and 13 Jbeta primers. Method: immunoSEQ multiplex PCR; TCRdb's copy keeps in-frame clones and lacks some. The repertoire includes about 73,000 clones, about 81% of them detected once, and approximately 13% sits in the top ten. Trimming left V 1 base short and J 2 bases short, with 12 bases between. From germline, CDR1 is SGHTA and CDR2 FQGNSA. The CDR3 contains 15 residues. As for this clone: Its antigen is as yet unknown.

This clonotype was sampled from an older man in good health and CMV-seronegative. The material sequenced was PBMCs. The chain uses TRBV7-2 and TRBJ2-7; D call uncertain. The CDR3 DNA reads TGTGCCAGCAGCTTAGTTTCAGTTCCCGCCTACGAGCAGTACTTC. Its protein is CASSLVSVPAYEQYF.